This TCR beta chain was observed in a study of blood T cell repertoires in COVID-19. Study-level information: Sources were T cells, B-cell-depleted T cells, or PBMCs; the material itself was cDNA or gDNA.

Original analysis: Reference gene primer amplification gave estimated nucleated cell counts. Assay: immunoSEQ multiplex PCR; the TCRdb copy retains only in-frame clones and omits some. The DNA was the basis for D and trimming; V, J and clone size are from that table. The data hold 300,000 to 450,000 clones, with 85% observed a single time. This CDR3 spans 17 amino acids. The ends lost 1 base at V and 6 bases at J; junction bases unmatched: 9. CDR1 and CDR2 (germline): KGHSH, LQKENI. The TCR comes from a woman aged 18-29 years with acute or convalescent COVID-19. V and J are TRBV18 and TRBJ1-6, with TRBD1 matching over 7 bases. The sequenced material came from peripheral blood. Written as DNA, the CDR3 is TGTGCCAGCTCACCACTCACGACAGGGTTTGGTAATTCACCCCTCCACTTT. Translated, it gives CASSPLTTGFGNSPLHF. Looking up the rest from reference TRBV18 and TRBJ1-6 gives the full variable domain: NAGVMQNPRHLVRRRGQEARLRCSPMKGHSHVYWYRQLPEEGLKFMVYLQKENIIDESGMPKERFSAEFPKEGPSILRIQQVVRGDSAAYFCASSPLTTGFGNSPLHFGNGTRLTVT.